This TCR beta chain was identified in a study of shared clonotypes between healthy human individuals. TCRdb's table, derived via immunoSEQ multiplex PCR, lists solely in-frame clones and lacks some. The sample yields about 2.2 million clones, 93% seen once. CD45RO-negative cells were positively selected for CCR7, leaving out terminally differentiated effector memory CD45RA+ cells. Per germline, CDR1 LNHDA and CDR2 SQIVND (reference sequence). With 3 bases removed from V and 0 bases from J, the gap between germline ends came to 11 bases. CDR3 length: 15 amino acids. The sequenced material came from naive CD8+ T cells from PBMCs. The chain uses TRBV19 and TRBJ1-1, with D possibly matching TRBD1 (5 bases). This sequence was found in a man younger than 30 in good health. Some clones in this sample may be carry-over from other donors' samples. The CDR3 DNA reads TGTGCCAGTAGTATTAGTGCAGGGATGAACACTGAAGCTTTCTTT. The encoded protein is CASSISAGMNTEAFF.